The source of this T cell receptor beta chain is a study of response to subunit inactivated influenza vaccine. For this clonotype: What it recognizes is unknown.

Study observations and caveats: Authors suggested that a seasonal influenza vaccination recruits few new T cells each time.

TCRdb analysed the RT-PCR reads with MiXCR anew, one entry per CDR3 protein. The top ten hold less than 4% of the sample, which has 500,000 or so distinct CDR3 sequences, approximately 16% seen once. The CDR3 runs 15 residues. Trimming pared 0 bases from V and 0 bases from J, leaving 8 bases between. Germline CDR1 reads LGHNA; CDR2 reads YSLEER. Material: CD4+ T cells sorted from PBMCs, obtained less than 25 months after vaccination. This receptor was taken from a man aged 50 to 69 who received an inactivated influenza vaccine. This chain uses TRBV4-3 with TRBJ1-1; no clear D gene. CDR3 residues: CASSQDFSMNTEAFF. Here the CDR3 DNA reads TGCGCCAGCAGCCAAGATTTTTCCATGAACACTGAAGCTTTCTTT.